These T cell receptor beta chains were read from a single sample in a study of post-analysis software for immune sequencing data. Using its own MiXCR run on the PCR reads, TCRdb lists one record per CDR3 protein. This sample yields roughly 870,000 distinct CDR3 sequences, of which under 70% are seen a single time; around 4.5% belongs to the top ten. The sequenced sample was blood. These receptors were taken from a girl aged 5 to 17 with multiple sclerosis. Each CDR3 is given without its conserved first and last residue.

CDR3 protein	J gene	V gene
ASSLEASFNEQF	TRBJ2-1	TRBV7-9
SARDLREGSYEQY	TRBJ2-7	TRBV20-1
ASSWGQGDYEQY	TRBJ2-7	TRBV5-6
ASSSTEVDRSYNEQF	TRBJ2-1	TRBV11-2
ASSRQGAIRGANVLT	TRBJ2-6	TRBV18
ASSSWVTSTYEQY	TRBJ2-7	TRBV6-6
ASSLAQGFTYNEQF	TRBJ2-1	TRBV12-3/TRBV12-4
SVGGQTSLYGEQY	TRBJ2-7	TRBV29-1
ASSLVSADSYGYT	TRBJ1-2	TRBV7-2
ASSFLSRGGELF	TRBJ2-2	TRBV11-2
ASSTIPLAGGGTDTQY	TRBJ2-3	TRBV28
ASSRQTGSNTEAF	TRBJ1-1	TRBV7-2
ASRPTSGGALHYNEQF	TRBJ2-1	TRBV6-1
SAIDLAGDYEQY	.	TRBV20-1
SARPRGQGTDTQY	TRBJ2-3	TRBV20-1
ASSPVTGSSYEQY	TRBJ2-7	TRBV18
ASSLGASGDEQF	TRBJ2-1	TRBV5-1
ASSVNLPGQGTHEQY	TRBJ2-7	TRBV2
SDLGQGTDTQY	TRBJ2-3	TRBV29-1
ASSERGRAPIYNEQF	TRBJ2-1	TRBV9
ASSLGGRHTMRQF	TRBJ2-1	TRBV5-1
AISESVTSPYEQY	.	TRBV10-3
ASSSSGEEQY	TRBJ2-7	TRBV7-3
ASRRQRTDTQY	TRBJ2-3	TRBV7-8
ASSLSGTDNSPLH	TRBJ1-6	TRBV7-8
ASSFTQGGYGYT	TRBJ1-2	TRBV7-2
SVDPGQGLLGYT	TRBJ1-2	TRBV29-1
ASSLALMGTHGYT	TRBJ1-2	TRBV7-9
ASSSTPGGAEQY	TRBJ2-5	TRBV27
ASSLLEGIYYGYT	TRBJ1-2	TRBV18
ASGRQVIAKNIQY	.	TRBV2
ASSLGEGRSEQY	.	TRBV5-4
ASREGYEQF	TRBJ2-1	TRBV10-2
ASSPWQETQY	TRBJ2-5	TRBV3-1
SARFSGGENEQF	TRBJ2-1	TRBV20-1
SAQEVIGAHNEQF	TRBJ2-1	TRBV20-1
ASSWAGATNEKLF	TRBJ1-4	TRBV27
ASSHPGLAGGAYEQY	TRBJ2-7	TRBV12-3/TRBV12-4
ASSYRWDTQY	TRBJ2-3	TRBV6-5
ASSYLAGGQSFYEQY	TRBJ2-7	TRBV13
ASSRGLAGGGEQF	TRBJ2-1	TRBV12-3/TRBV12-4
SVARTGKETQY	TRBJ2-5	TRBV29-1
ASSPRTGGNTGELF	TRBJ2-2	TRBV6-6
SAVRGDPGGQPQH	TRBJ1-5	TRBV20-1
SAARTSGRTYEQY	TRBJ2-7	TRBV20-1
ASSQGLAGGPGYEQF	TRBJ2-1	TRBV4-1
ASSDPLAGLPQSSYEQY	TRBJ2-7	TRBV6-1
ASSLEGPTEAF	TRBJ1-1	TRBV11-2
ASSPRQGRTDTQY	TRBJ2-3	TRBV3-1
ASSGLGTGYGYT	TRBJ1-2	TRBV25-1
ASSPTGGSSYGYT	TRBJ1-2	TRBV3-1
ASSLEDTSYNEQF	TRBJ2-1	TRBV5-1
SVVRTSGKETQY	TRBJ2-5	TRBV29-1
ASSLARTTSSYNEQF	TRBJ2-1	TRBV7-9
SVDVSELAYEQY	TRBJ2-7	TRBV29-1
ASRSGTGGGYT	TRBJ1-2	TRBV12-3/TRBV12-4
SARPGLAGVLLDTQY	TRBJ2-3	TRBV20-1